This TCR beta chain was identified in a study of regulatory T cells in long-lasting Graves disease. Both iRepertoire HTBI primers and Arm-PCR of CDR3 regions were used to build the TCR beta libraries. MiXCR, run by TCRdb on the multiplex PCR reads, gives a single entry per CDR3 protein. Found here are 620,000 or so distinct CDR3 sequences, under 20% of them singletons; the top ten hold around 18%. The CDR3 extends over 13 amino acids. The germline CDR1 and CDR2 sequences are SNHLY and FYNNEI. This clonotype appeared many times. Its cognate antigen is unknown. A read error may produce the germline difference seen at one junction end. Broader study findings: Among samples with persistent disease, TRBV28, TRBJ1-2 and TRBJ2-5 were favored.

Time point noted: newly diagnosed GD, antithyroid drugs for less than 3 months. With RNA extracted from PBMCs as input, the TCR library was made. In addition, the sample was reused for a study of T cells in Graves' hyperthyroidism and ophthalmopathy. In that study: Uncontrolled infections, other autoimmune diseases, pregnancy or lactation led to exclusion of patients.

The material was peripheral blood mononuclear cells (PBMCs), obtained at new diagnosis, from a patient treated with antithyroid drugs. J is TRBJ2-1 and V is TRBV2; 7 bases agree with TRBD1. The TCR sequence derives from a woman aged 25 to 39 with Graves disease. The CDR3 DNA reads TGTGCCGGTTCCAGGGGGTTTGGCCCCCTGACGTCCTTC. This gives the protein CAGSRGFGPLTSF.